This T cell receptor beta chain was sequenced for a study of T cell responses to AZD1222 COVID-19 vaccine. Notes on the study in general: Spike-wide vaccine-associated CD4 TCRs dominated at 160-218 and 743-854. Targets within unmutated variant regions were reportedly found for nearly half of spike-specific TCRs. No day 14 peak samples; only post-peak repertoires were characterized. Donors were chiefly white British, with a greater number of females, and clonal diversity was perhaps underestimated.

Comment on this clone: Its antigen is undetermined.

Clones were read by immunoSEQ multiplex PCR, and TCRdb kept only the in-frame ones, dropping some. The data contain around 180,000 clones, 90% to 95% of them seen just once; the ten biggest clones take up 7% to 9.5%. V trimming: 6 bases; J trimming: 7 bases; junction bases outside the gene matches: 7. Germline values: CDR1 MDHEN, CDR2 SYDVKM. The CDR3 length is 16 residues. The receptor was derived from an adult in good health. The chain recombines TRBV28 with TRBJ2-2; the match to TRBD2 covers 14 bases. Sequencing was performed on peripheral blood, taken on day 0 of AZD1222 vaccination. The CDR3 loop is CASRLGTSGRFGELFF. DNA for the CDR3: TGTGCCAGCAGGCTCGGGACTAGCGGGAGATTCGGGGAGCTGTTTTTT. The whole variable domain, remainder taken from reference TRBV28 and TRBJ2-2, is DVKVTQSSRYLVKRTGEKVFLECVQDMDHENMFWYRQDPGLGLRLIYFSYDVKMKEKGDIPEGYSVSREKKERFSLILESASTNQTSMYLCASRLGTSGRFGELFFGEGSRLTVL.